The following is a T cell receptor beta chain sequence with its context. This sample is part of a study of low-dose radiotherapy and immunotherapy resistance in tumors. Study details: Cohort 1 was given 0.5 Gy fractions every 2 weeks, 6.5 Gy in total. With cycle 1 day 1 as the start, patients took oral aspirin 300 mg daily for four cycles.

First-strand cDNA used TRAV- and TRBV-specific primers, covering alpha and beta chains. The authors ran 20 PCR cycles to amplify TCRs with a constant-region primer and V-primer adapter. Isolated mRNA underwent amplification by in vitro transcription. TCRdb analysed the reads with MiXCR anew, one entry per CDR3 protein. The data show some 39,000 distinct CDR3 sequences, roughly 30% seen once. The time point is: before trial treatment. Donors were administered nivolumab, ipilimumab, aspirin and low-dose cyclophosphamide, together with low-dose radiotherapy. The receptor comes from a male donor with gallbladder cancer. The source material was PBMCs, sampled before treatment.

DNA of the CDR3: TGCAGTGCTGAAATGACCGGGGAGCTGTTTTTT. It specifies CSAEMTGELFF. This chain links TRBV20-1 with TRBJ2-2, with unresolved D. Germline CDR1 reads DFQATT; CDR2 reads SNEGSKA (reference sequence). This CDR3 contains 11 residues. The V end lost 5 bases, the J end lost 5 bases, and 6 bases lay between the germline ends.